Shown below are 20 T cell receptor beta chains from a single sample sequenced in a study of blood T cell repertoires in COVID-19. Some clones are missing from TCRdb's copy, which holds only in-frame ones; the method was immunoSEQ multiplex PCR. Among about 200,000 clones, approximately 83% were seen once, and the ten largest hold approximately 7.6%. Sequencing input: PBMCs or T cells enriched from blood (not recorded which). The receptors were gathered from a middle-aged man who had recovered from COVID-19.

This chain joins TRBV7-9 and TRBJ2-5, with unresolved D. V lost 8 bases to trimming and J lost 2 bases, with 3 bases between them. CDR1 SEHNR and CDR2 FQNEAQ come from the germline V gene (reference sequence). The CDR3 covers 10 residues. CDR3 protein: CASSQETQYF. The CDR3 DNA is TGTGCCAGCTCACAAGAGACCCAGTACTTC.

The genes are TRBV6-5 and TRBJ2-5; D is unclear. V was trimmed by 6 bases and J by 1 base, leaving 6 bases between them. CDR1 and CDR2 from the germline V gene are MNHEY and SVGAGI. The CDR3 contains 12 residues. CDR3 DNA: TGTGCCAGCAGCGCTATCCAAGAGACCCAGTACTTC. It codes for CASSAIQETQYF.

The chain is built from TRBV5-1 and TRBJ1-1, with 8 bases aligning to TRBD1. This CDR3 contains 14 residues. Trimming at V came to 4 bases and at J to 1 base, leaving 3 bases not matched to a gene. Germline V lookup: CDR1 SGHRS, CDR2 YFSETQ. CDR3 DNA: TGCGCCAGCAGCCCGGGGACAGGGAACACTGAAGCTTTCTTT. Its translation: CASSPGTGNTEAFF.

There are a few counts of this clone. This chain joins TRBV2 and TRBJ1-1, with TRBD1 identical over 7 bases. The CDR3 contains 13 residues. The V gene end was trimmed by 8 bases and the J gene end by 2 bases; junction bases not matched to a gene: 5. Germline V lookup: CDR1 SNHLY, CDR2 FYNNEI. The CDR3 reads CASLRDRNTEAFF. In DNA form, the CDR3 reads TGTGCCAGCCTCCGGGACAGAAACACTGAAGCTTTCTTT.

This chain joins TRBV3-1 (or the pseudogene TRBV3-2) and TRBJ1-4; 7 bases are shared with TRBD1. Germline CDR1 reads LGHDT; CDR2 reads YNNKEL (reference sequence). This CDR3 has 16 amino acids. Unmatched junction bases numbered 8, after V lost 4 bases and J lost 3 bases. CDR3 DNA: TGTGCCAGCAGCCGACCTAGGACAGGATCTAATGAAAAACTGTTTTTT. Amino acid sequence: CASSRPRTGSNEKLFF.

J is TRBJ2-2 and V is TRBV19; 11 nucleotides align to TRBD2. Trimming took 8 bases from V and 5 from J; bases not matched to a gene: 4. CDR1 and CDR2 from the germline V gene are LNHDA and SQIVND (reference sequence). CDR3 size: 14 residues. CDR3 nucleotide sequence: TGTGCCAGTGAGATAGCGGGGGGGACCGGGGAGCTGTTTTTT. Protein sequence: CASEIAGGTGELFF.

The V and J genes are TRBV28 and TRBJ1-2; D perhaps matches TRBD1 (5 bases). In germline, CDR1 is MDHEN, CDR2 SYDVKM. This CDR3 is 12 amino acids long. V lost 6 bases, J lost 8 bases, and 13 bases lay in between. CDR3 sequence reads: CASRSGAGGYTF. For the CDR3, the DNA is TGTGCCAGCAGATCAGGAGCAGGGGGCTACACCTTC.

A few counts support this clone. Here the CDR3 reads CAWSVLHAGDSPLHF. CDR3 nucleotide sequence: TGTGCCTGGAGTGTATTACACGCGGGAGATTCACCCCTCCACTTT. This chain links TRBV30 with TRBJ1-6; D unresolved. In germline, CDR1 is GTSNPN, CDR2 SVGIG (reference sequence). V lost 0 bases to trimming and J lost 8 bases, with 14 bases between them. CDR3 size: 15 residues.

The chain links TRBV5-1 to TRBJ2-1; 9 bases line up with TRBD2. The CDR3 runs to 16 residues. Germline V gene sequence: CDR1 SGHRS, CDR2 YFSETQ. Losses at the gene ends were 0 bases for V and 3 bases for J; bases not matched to a gene: 4. The CDR3 DNA sequence: TGCGCCAGCAGCTTGGGAGGTAGCGGGGGCTACAATGAGCAGTTCTTC. Encoded protein: CASSLGGSGGYNEQFF.

The V call is TRBV6-1, the J call TRBJ1-2; the D is unclear. This CDR3 has 14 residues. V gave up 2 bases and J gave up 4 bases, with 11 bases separating them. Per germline, CDR1 MNHNS and CDR2 SASEGT. CDR3 in DNA: TGTGCCAGCAGTGAACTAGGCCGGAGCTATGGCTACACCTTC. The encoded protein is CASSELGRSYGYTF.

The genes are TRBV2 and TRBJ2-3, with TRBD1 matching 9 bases. Trimming took 5 bases from V and 6 from J; bases not matched to a gene: 6. CDR3 length equals 14 residues. Per germline, CDR1 SNHLY and CDR2 FYNNEI. This chain's CDR3 is CASSLFGQGDTQYF. The DNA for the CDR3 is TGTGCCAGCAGTCTGTTCGGACAGGGGGATACGCAGTATTTT.

V gene TRBV6-5 combines with J gene TRBJ2-4, with 7 bases fitting TRBD1. Trimming at V came to 6 bases and at J to 6 bases, leaving 5 bases not matched to a gene. This CDR3 is 13 amino acids long. Germline CDR1 is MNHEY and CDR2 is SVGAGI. The DNA for the CDR3 is TGTGCCAGCAGCCCGGGACAGATAAACATTCAGTACTTC. It specifies CASSPGQINIQYF.

This clone was detected once. CDR3 loop: CASSAFTGGTEAFF. The CDR3 DNA reads as TGTGCCAGCAGCGCGTTCACAGGTGGGACTGAAGCTTTCTTT. V gene TRBV5-8 combines with J gene TRBJ1-1; D is possibly TRBD1 (5 bases). The V gene lost 4 bases and the J gene lost 5 bases, with 15 bases spanning the gap. Germline CDR1 SGHTS, CDR2 YDEGEE. CDR3 size: 14 residues.

This chain uses TRBV30 with TRBJ1-2, with no clear D. V lost 0 bases and J 8 bases, leaving 10 bases between the germline ends. CDR1 and CDR2 from the germline V gene are GTSNPN and SVGIG (reference sequence). The CDR3 sequence is 12 residues long. CDR3 coding DNA: TGTGCCTGGAGTGTAACGGCGCGGGGCTACACCTTC. Translating gives CAWSVTARGYTF. The full variable domain, its missing parts supplied by reference TRBV30 and TRBJ1-2, is SQTIHQWPATLVQPVGSPLSLECTVEGTSNPNLYWYRQAAGRGLQLLFYSVGIGQISSEVPQNLSASRPQDRQFILSSKKLLLSDSGFYLCAWSVTARGYTFGSGTRLTVV.

The chain has TRBV12-2 and TRBJ1-1. TRBV12-2 is reported as a pseudogene. There are 18 residues in the CDR3. CDR3 amino acids: CASRLEFRGAQEYTEAFF. The CDR3 nucleotides read TGTGCAAGTCGCTTAGAGTTTCGGGGGGCTCAGGAATACACTGAAGCTTTCTTT.

This chain connects TRBV2 to TRBJ2-6; the D gene is possibly TRBD1 (5 bases). Between the trimmed V and J ends, which lost 6 bases and 0 bases, there was a span of 9 bases. This CDR3 region has 15 residues. Germline V gene sequence: CDR1 SNHLY, CDR2 FYNNEI. The CDR3 loop reads CASRDTPSGANVLTF. In DNA form, the CDR3 reads TGTGCCAGCAGGGACACCCCCTCTGGGGCCAACGTCCTGACTTTC.

CDR3 amino acids: CASSQGTTSGEQYF. In nucleotides, the CDR3 is TGTGCCAGCAGCCAGGGGACTACCTCCGGCGAGCAGTACTTC. The chain combines TRBV5-6 with TRBJ2-7; maybe TRBD2 (7 bases). Trimming removed 4 bases from V and 6 bases from J, with 17 bases in between. The CDR3 sequence is 14 residues long. The V gene's germline CDR1 is SGHDT and CDR2 YYEEEE.

The chain carries TRBV5-1 and TRBJ1-5; 8 bases fit TRBD1. The germline V gene has CDR1 SGHRS and CDR2 YFSETQ. V shed 3 bases and J 1 base; nucleotides not matched to a gene: 18. This CDR3 is 20 amino acids long. CDR3 sequence: CASSSAVKRQGHTSNQPQHF. Here the CDR3 DNA reads TGCGCCAGCAGCTCCGCAGTCAAGAGACAGGGGCACACCAGCAATCAGCCCCAGCATTTT.

The table lists this clone with a few counts. Here the CDR3 DNA reads TGTGCCAGCAGTGACTCCCGGCCAGGTGGCACTGAAGCTTTCTTT. Its protein product is CASSDSRPGGTEAFF. The chain couples TRBV6-4 to TRBJ1-1; unclear D gene. The CDR3 runs to 15 residues. Between the trimmed V and J ends, which lost 0 bases and 4 bases, there was a span of 12 bases. Germline V gene sequence: CDR1 MRHNA, CDR2 SNTAGT.

The CDR3 sequence: CASSLFPRQKTQYF. In DNA, the CDR3 is TGTGCCAGCAGCTTATTCCCCAGGCAGAAGACCCAGTACTTC. The V call is TRBV7-9, the J call TRBJ2-5; D is undetermined. The CDR3 spans 14 residues. V lost 2 bases and J lost 6, with 13 bases in between. Germline CDR1 is SEHNR and CDR2 is FQNEAQ (reference sequence).